The T cell receptor (beta chain) described here comes from a study of PD-1 and CTLA-4 blockade in melanoma (dated by TCRdb to about 2021). Regarding the study in general: The study compared how PD-1 blockade and CTLA-4 blockade affected the melanoma-reactive CD8 T cell response in patients with melanoma.

Comments on this clone: What this receptor recognizes is not known. Qualities for individual bases were not recorded, and no much larger clone is one base off.

Libraries were made using the immunoSEQ multiplex PCR assay. The source is immuneACCESS, and TCRdb retained only in-frame sequences with V and J called. Part of the clones is not carried over; for the studies checked, unresolved V genes explain less than half of this, and the remainder is unexplained. The sample contains 15,000 to 20,000 clones, roughly 73% of them found a single time. Approximately 15% of the sample is held by the ten biggest clonotypes. V is clipped by 1 base and J by 13 bases, and the sequence between their germline boundaries is 11 bases long. The CDR3, from cysteine to phenylalanine, totals 11 residues. CDR3 DNA is the only sequence kept; it has 33 bases, read in frame from the first base. The germline V gene encodes CDR1 SGHAT and CDR2 FQNNGV.

The receptor's source is a human donor with melanoma. This sample comprised CD8+ T cells from peripheral blood, obtained before anti-PD-1 treatment. The chain joins TRBV11-2 to TRBJ2-7; TRBD2 is possibly the D segment (5 matching bases). The CDR3 amino acid sequence is: CASSLGQGLYF. The nucleotide sequence is TGTGCCAGCAGCTTAGGACAAGGACTTTACTTC.